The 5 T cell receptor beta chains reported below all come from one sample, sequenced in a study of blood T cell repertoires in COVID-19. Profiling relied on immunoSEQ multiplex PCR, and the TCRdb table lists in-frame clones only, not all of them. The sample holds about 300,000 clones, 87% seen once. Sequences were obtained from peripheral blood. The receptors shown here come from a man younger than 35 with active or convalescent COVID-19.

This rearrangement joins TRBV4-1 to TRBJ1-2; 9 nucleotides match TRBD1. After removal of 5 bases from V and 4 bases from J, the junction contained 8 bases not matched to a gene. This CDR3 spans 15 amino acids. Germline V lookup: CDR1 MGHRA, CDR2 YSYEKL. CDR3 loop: CASSESGTGSYGYTF. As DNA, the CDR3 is TGCGCCAGCAGCGAGAGTGGGACAGGGAGCTATGGCTACACCTTC.

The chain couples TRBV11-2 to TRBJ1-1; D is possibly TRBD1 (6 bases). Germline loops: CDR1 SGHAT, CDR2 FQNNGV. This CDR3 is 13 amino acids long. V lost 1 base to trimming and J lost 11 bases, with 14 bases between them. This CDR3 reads CASSLGAGARAFF. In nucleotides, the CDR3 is TGTGCCAGCAGCTTAGGGGCGGGGGCCCGGGCTTTCTTT.

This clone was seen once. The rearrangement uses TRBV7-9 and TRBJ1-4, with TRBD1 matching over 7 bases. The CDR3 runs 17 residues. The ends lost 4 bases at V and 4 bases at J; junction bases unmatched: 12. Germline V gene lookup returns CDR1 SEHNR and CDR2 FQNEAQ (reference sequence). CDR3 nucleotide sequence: TGTGCCAGCAGCTATAGCCGGGACAGTTCCCATAATGAAAAACTGTTTTTT. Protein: CASSYSRDSSHNEKLFF.

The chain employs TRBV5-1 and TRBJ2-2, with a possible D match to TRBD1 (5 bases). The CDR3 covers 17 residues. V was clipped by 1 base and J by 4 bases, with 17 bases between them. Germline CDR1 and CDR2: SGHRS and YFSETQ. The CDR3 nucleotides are TGCGCCAGCAGCTTGTATAATCCAGGGTTAGGCACCGGGGAGCTGTTTTTT. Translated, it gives CASSLYNPGLGTGELFF.

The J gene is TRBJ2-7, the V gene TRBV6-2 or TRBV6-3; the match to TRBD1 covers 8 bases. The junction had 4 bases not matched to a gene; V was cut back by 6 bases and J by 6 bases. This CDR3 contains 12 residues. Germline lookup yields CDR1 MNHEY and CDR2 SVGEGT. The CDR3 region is CASSSDRAEQYF. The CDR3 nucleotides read TGTGCCAGCAGCTCGGACAGGGCCGAGCAGTACTTC.